Each of the 6 T cell receptor beta chains below was sequenced from the same sample in a study of blood T cell repertoires in COVID-19. Measured with immunoSEQ multiplex PCR; TCRdb has only the in-frame clones, and not every one. Of 95,000 to 150,000 clones in the sample, around 83% were seen once. The sample was peripheral blood. These receptors were taken from a woman of 80 years or more with COVID-19, enrolled during active disease.

This rearrangement joins TRBV24-1 to TRBJ2-3; the match to TRBD2 covers 11 bases. Germline assignment: CDR1 KGHDR and CDR2 SFDVKD. V dropped 4 bases and J dropped 2; count of bases not matched to a gene: 4. The length of the CDR3 is 16 residues. CDR3 sequence (DNA): TGTGCCACCAGTGACCGGACTAGCGGGTACACAGATACGCAGTATTTT. Translated: CATSDRTSGYTDTQYF.

The gene calls are TRBV28 and TRBJ1-5; TRBD1 matches at 8 bases. Germline-derived CDR1 and CDR2 are MDHEN and SYDVKM. The CDR3 covers 15 residues. V gave up 6 bases and J gave up 7 bases; unmatched junction bases: 11. The CDR3 nucleotides are TGTGCCAGCAGGAGGGATTGGGCAGGGGGCCAGCCCCAGCATTTT. Translation: CASRRDWAGGQPQHF.

This chain joins TRBV28 and TRBJ1-1; no clear D. V dropped 3 bases and J dropped 1 base, with 9 bases sitting between them. CDR3 size: 14 residues. CDR1 MDHEN and CDR2 SYDVKM come from the germline V gene. The CDR3 region has the DNA TGTGCCAGCAGTTTTGGCTTTGGGAACACTGAAGCTTTCTTT. Translating gives CASSFGFGNTEAFF. Full variable domain (outside the CDR3, taken from reference TRBV28 and TRBJ1-1): DVKVTQSSRYLVKRTGEKVFLECVQDMDHENMFWYRQDPGLGLRLIYFSYDVKMKEKGDIPEGYSVSREKKERFSLILESASTNQTSMYLCASSFGFGNTEAFFGQGTRLTVV.

The gene calls are TRBV24-1 and TRBJ2-3, with a weak D call TRBD2 (6 bases). The germline V gene has CDR1 KGHDR and CDR2 SFDVKD. The V gene lost 6 bases and the J gene lost 6 bases, with 12 bases spanning the gap. This CDR3 contains 13 residues. The DNA of the CDR3 is TGTGCCACCAGTCCGAGCGGAGGGGATACGCAGTATTTT. It yields the protein CATSPSGGDTQYF.

This chain connects TRBV6-4 to TRBJ1-1, with TRBD1 as a possible D gene (5 bases). From germline, CDR1 is MRHNA and CDR2 SNTAGT. This CDR3 is 16 amino acids long. The V end was cut by 6 bases, the J end by 2 bases, with 19 bases between. The CDR3 is CASRAEAGSKNTEAFF. DNA of the CDR3: TGTGCCAGCAGGGCAGAGGCAGGGTCAAAAAACACTGAAGCTTTCTTT.

The chain links TRBV18 to TRBJ1-6; TRBD1 matches at 7 bases. This CDR3 spans 16 amino acids. CDR1 is KGHSH, CDR2 LQKENI, per germline. V lost 3 bases and J lost 9; bases outside the gene matches: 11. For the CDR3, the DNA is TGTGCCAGCTCACCTTCGGGGACAGCCGCGGGTTCACCCCTCCACTTT. Its translation: CASSPSGTAAGSPLHF.